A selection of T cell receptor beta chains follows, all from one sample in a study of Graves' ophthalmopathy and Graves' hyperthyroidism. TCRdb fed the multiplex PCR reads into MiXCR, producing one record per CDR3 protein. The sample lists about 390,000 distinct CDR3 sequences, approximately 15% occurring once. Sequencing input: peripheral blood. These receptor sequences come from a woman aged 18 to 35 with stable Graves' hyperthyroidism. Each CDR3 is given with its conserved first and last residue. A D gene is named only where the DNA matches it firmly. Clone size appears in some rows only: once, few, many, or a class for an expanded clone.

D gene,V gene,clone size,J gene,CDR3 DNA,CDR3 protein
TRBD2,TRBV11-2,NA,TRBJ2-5,TGTGCCAGCAGCGTCCGACTAGCGGGAGGGGCGTACCAAGAGACCCAGTACTTC,CASSVRLAGGAYQETQYF
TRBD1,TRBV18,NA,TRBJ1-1,TGTGCCAGCTCACCACTTGCTGTCACAGGGGGGAACACTGAAGCTTTCTTT,CASSPLAVTGGNTEAFF
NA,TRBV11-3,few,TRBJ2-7,TGTGCCAGCAGCTTGGAAGGGAACCGAGGCGAGCAGTACTTC,CASSLEGNRGEQYF
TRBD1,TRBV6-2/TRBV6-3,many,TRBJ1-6,TGTGCCAGCAGTCCTCGGACAGGAAAATTTAATTCACCCCTCCACTTT,CASSPRTGKFNSPLHF
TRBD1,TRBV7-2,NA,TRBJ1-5,TGTGCCAGCAGCCCCCGGACAGGGGGTCAGCCCCAGCATTTT,CASSPRTGGQPQHF
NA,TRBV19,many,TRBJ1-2,TGTGCCAGTAGTCTACGGGGGGAGGGTGGCTACACCTTC,CASSLRGEGGYTF
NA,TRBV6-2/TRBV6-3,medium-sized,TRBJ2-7,TGTGCCAGCAGTTATCGCCAGGAATACGAGCAGTACTTC,CASSYRQEYEQYF
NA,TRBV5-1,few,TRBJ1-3,TGCGCCAGCAGCTTGGACAGGGTTGGAAACACCATATATTTT,CASSLDRVGNTIYF
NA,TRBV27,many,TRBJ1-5,TGTGCCAGCAGTCGAAGGGGGGGTCAGCCCCAGCATTTT,CASSRRGGQPQHF
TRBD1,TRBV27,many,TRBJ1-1,TGTGCCAGCAGTTTATCGAAGGGGGCGACTGAAGCTTTCTTT,CASSLSKGATEAFF
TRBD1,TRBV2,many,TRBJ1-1,TGTGCCAGCAGTGAACCCGGGACAGGGGATGGTAACACTGAAGCTTTCTTT,CASSEPGTGDGNTEAFF
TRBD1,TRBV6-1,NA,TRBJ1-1,TGTGCCAGCAGTGAACAGGACAGGGGAGCTTTCTTT,CASSEQDRGAFF
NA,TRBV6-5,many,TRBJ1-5,TGTGCCAGCAACCCATCGACAGGCAGTGATCAGCCCCAGCATTTT,CASNPSTGSDQPQHF
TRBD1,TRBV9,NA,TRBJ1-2,TGTGCCAGCAGCGTAGCTACGACAGGGGGCTATGGCTACACCTTC,CASSVATTGGYGYTF
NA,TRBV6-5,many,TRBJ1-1,TGTGCCAGCAGTTGGGGCAGGGTCTTCACTGAAGCTTTCTTT,CASSWGRVFTEAFF
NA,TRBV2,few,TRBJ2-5,TGTGCCAGCAGTGCGGGTAGCGCGGAGACCCAGTACTTC,CASSAGSAETQYF
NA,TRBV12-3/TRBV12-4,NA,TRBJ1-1,TGTGCCAGCAGTTTACGTCGCGGAGAGACTTTCTTT,CASSLRRGETFF
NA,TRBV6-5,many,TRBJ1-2,TGTGCCAGCAGTTACGGTGGTGAGGGAACTAACTATGGCTACACCTTC,CASSYGGEGTNYGYTF
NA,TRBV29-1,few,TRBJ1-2,TGCAGCGCTGGGGGGGGACCCGCCTATGGCTACACCTTC,CSAGGGPAYGYTF
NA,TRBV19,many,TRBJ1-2,TGTGCCAGTAGTATAGAGACGGTTTATGGCTACACCTTC,CASSIETVYGYTF
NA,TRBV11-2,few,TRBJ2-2,TGTGCCAGCAGCTTAGGGGGGGTTATCACCGGGGAGCTGTTTTTT,CASSLGGVITGELFF
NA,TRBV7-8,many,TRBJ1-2,TGTGCCAGCAGCTTATTGGAACAGGACTATGGCTACACCTTC,CASSLLEQDYGYTF
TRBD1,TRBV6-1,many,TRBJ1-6,TGTGCCAGCAGCCCAGGACAGGGTGTCAATTCACCCCTCCACTTT,CASSPGQGVNSPLHF
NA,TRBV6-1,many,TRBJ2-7,TGTGCCAGAAAGACGGGACACTACGAGCAGTACTTC,CARKTGHYEQYF
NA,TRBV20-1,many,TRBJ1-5,TGCAGTGCTAGAGATCAGGTTCAGCCCCAGCATTTT,CSARDQVQPQHF
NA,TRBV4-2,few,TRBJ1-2,TGTGCCAGCAGCCGGGGATCAGGCTACACCTTC,CASSRGSGYTF
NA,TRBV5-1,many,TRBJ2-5,TGCGCCAGCGGGAGGTCGGGTAGCCAAGAGACCCAGTACTTC,CASGRSGSQETQYF
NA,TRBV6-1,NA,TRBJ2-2,TGTGCCAGCAGTGGGGACACTTATACTATCACCGGGGAGCTGTTTTTT,CASSGDTYTITGELFF
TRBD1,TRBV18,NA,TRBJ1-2,TGCGTCAGCTCAACTTACAGGGGTGGCTACACCTTC,CVSSTYRGGYTF
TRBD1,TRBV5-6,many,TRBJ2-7,TGTGCCAGCAGGACAGGGGGCGGCTACGAGCAGTACTTC,CASRTGGGYEQYF
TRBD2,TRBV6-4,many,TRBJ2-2,TGTGCCAGCAGTCCCCGCCTGCGGGGGGTCCCAACGAACACCGGGGAGCTGTTTTTT,CASSPRLRGVPTNTGELFF
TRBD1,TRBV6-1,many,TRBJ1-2,TGTGCCAGCACCAATCATAAGACAGGGAAGGACTATGGCTACACCTTC,CASTNHKTGKDYGYTF
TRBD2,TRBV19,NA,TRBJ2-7,TGTGCCAGTAGTATTCTAGCGGGGAGCTCCTACGAGCAGTACTTC,CASSILAGSSYEQYF
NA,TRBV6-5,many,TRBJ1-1,TGTGCCAGCAGTTACCGGGGTGCGAACACTGAAGCTTTCTTT,CASSYRGANTEAFF
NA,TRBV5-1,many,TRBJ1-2,TGCGCCAGCAGCTTGGTCTCGGACAGCGGTTATGGCTACACCTTC,CASSLVSDSGYGYTF
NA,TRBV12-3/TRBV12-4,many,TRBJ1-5,TGTGCCAGCAGTGCCAGGGTTTGGGAGCCCCAGCATTTT,CASSARVWEPQHF
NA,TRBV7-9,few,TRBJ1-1,TGTGCCAGCAGCCCTAGGGCGCTTCTGGACACTGAAGCTTTCTTT,CASSPRALLDTEAFF